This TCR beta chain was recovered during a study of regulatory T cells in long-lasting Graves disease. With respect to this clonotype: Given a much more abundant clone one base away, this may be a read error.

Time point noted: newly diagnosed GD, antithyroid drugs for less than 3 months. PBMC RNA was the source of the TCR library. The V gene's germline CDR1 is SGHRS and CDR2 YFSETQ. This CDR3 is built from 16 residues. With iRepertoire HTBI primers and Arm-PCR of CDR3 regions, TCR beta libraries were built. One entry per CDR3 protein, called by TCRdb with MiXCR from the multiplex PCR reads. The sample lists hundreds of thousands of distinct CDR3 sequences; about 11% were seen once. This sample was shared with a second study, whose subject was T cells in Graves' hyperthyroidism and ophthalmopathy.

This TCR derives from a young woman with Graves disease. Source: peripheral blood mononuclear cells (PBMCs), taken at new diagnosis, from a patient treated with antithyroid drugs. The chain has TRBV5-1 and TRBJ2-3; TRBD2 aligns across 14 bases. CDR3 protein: CTSRSGLAGVGDTQYF. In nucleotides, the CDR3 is TGCACCAGCAGATCGGGACTAGCGGGAGTCGGAGATACGCAGTATTTT.